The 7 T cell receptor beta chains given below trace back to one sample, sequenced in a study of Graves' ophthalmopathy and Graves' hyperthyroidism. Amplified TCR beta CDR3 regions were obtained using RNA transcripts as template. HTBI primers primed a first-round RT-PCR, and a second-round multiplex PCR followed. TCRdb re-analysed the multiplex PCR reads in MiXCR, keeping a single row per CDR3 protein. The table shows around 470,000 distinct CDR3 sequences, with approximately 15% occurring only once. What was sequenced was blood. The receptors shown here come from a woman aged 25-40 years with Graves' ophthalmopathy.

The CDR3 protein is CSHSGASYGYTF. In nucleotides, the CDR3 is TGCAGCCACTCAGGGGCTTCCTATGGCTACACCTTC. This sequence joins TRBV29-1 and TRBJ1-2; a weak D match, TRBD1 (6 bases). V dropped 8 bases and J dropped 4 bases, with 14 bases sitting between them. Germline V CDR1 and CDR2: SQVTM, ANQGSEA. This CDR3 has 12 amino acids.

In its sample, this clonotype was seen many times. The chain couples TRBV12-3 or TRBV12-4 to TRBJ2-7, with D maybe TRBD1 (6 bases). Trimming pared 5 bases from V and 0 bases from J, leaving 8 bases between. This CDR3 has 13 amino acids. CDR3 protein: CASSLQGSYEQYF. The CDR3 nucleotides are TGTGCCAGCAGTCTACAGGGCTCCTACGAGCAGTACTTC.

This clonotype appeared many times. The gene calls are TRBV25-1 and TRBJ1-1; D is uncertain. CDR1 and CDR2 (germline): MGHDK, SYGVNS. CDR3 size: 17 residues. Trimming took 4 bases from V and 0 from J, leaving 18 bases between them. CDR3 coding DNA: TGTGCCAGCAGTGGAACGGCCGGGAAGATGGTGAACACTGAAGCTTTCTTT. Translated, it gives CASSGTAGKMVNTEAFF.

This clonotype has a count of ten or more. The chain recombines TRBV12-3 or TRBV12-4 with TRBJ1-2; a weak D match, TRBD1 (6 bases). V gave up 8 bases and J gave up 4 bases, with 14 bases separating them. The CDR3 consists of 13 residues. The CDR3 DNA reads TGTGCCAGCGTACGGACAGAATCCTATGGCTACACCTTC. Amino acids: CASVRTESYGYTF.

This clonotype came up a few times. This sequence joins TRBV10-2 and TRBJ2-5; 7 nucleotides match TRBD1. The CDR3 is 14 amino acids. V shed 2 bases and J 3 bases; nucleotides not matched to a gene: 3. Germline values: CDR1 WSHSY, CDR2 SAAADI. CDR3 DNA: TGCGCCAGCAGTGAGGGCAGGGGGAAAGAGACCCAGTACTTC. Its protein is CASSEGRGKETQYF.

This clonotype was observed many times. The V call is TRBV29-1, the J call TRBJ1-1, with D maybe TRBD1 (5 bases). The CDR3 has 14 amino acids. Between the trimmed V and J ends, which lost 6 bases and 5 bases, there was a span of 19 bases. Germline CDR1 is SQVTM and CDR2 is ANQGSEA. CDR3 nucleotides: TGCAGCGTGGGGGAGAATTGGGATACTACTGAAGCTTTCTTT. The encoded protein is CSVGENWDTTEAFF. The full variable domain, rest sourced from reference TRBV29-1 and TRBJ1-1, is SAVISQKPSRDICQRGTSLTIQCQVDSQVTMMFWYRQQPGQSLTLIATANQGSEATYESGFVIDKFPISRPNLTFSTLTVSNMSPEDSSIYLCSVGENWDTTEAFFGQGTRLTVV.

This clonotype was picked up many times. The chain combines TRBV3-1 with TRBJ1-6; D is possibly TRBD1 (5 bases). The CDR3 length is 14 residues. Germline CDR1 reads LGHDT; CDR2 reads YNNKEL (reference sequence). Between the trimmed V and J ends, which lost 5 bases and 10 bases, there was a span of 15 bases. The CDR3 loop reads CASSWDPLTSPLHF. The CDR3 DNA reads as TGTGCCAGCAGCTGGGACCCTTTAACATCACCCCTCCACTTT.